This is a list of T cell receptor beta chains from one sample in a study of shared clonotypes between healthy human individuals. Libraries were prepared by immunoSEQ multiplex PCR; TCRdb keeps only in-frame clonotypes and omits some of them. The profile shows about 700,000 clones, approximately 79% of them singletons. Sequenced sample: memory CD4+ T cells sorted from blood. The receptors originated from a woman between 25 and 40 years old in good health. CDR3s include the opening cysteine and the closing phenylalanine or tryptophan. Each record gives: D gene, J gene, clone size, V gene, CDR3 DNA, CDR3 protein. The D gene is left open where the match is weak. Not all rows give a size; the values are once, few, many and, for expanded clones, a class.

>.|TRBJ2-5|.|TRBV10-2
TGCGCCAGCAGTGAGTCTGGGCAGGGGTTGGCCCAGTACTTC
CASSESGQGLAQYF
>TRBD2|TRBJ2-3|many|TRBV2
TGTGCCAGCCAGTTTAGCGGGAAAACAGATACGCAGTATTTT
CASQFSGKTDTQYF
>.|TRBJ2-1|.|TRBV6-6
TGTGCCAGCAGTTCCGGGACTGTTGACCATGAGCAGTTCTTC
CASSSGTVDHEQFF
>TRBD2|TRBJ2-1|.|TRBV2
TGTGCCAGCATCGGACCTAGCGGGTCCTCCTACAATGAGCAGTTCTTC
CASIGPSGSSYNEQFF
>TRBD1|TRBJ2-1|.|TRBV5-1
TGCGCCAGCAGCCCGGGACAGGCGTACAATGAGCAGTTCTTC
CASSPGQAYNEQFF
>.|TRBJ1-1|.|TRBV4-1
TGCGCCAGCAGCCAAAGGGTGAACACTGAAGCTTTCTTT
CASSQRVNTEAFF
>.|TRBJ2-7|.|TRBV6-1
TGTGCCAGCAGTGACCCAGGGTCCGGGAGATACGAGCAGTACTTC
CASSDPGSGRYEQYF
>.|TRBJ2-2|.|TRBV19
TGTGCCAGTAGTTTCAAGGCGAACACCGGGGAGCTGTTTTTT
CASSFKANTGELFF
>.|TRBJ2-1|.|TRBV29-1
TGCAGCGTTGGACGGACGTTCGGGTCCTACAATGAGCAGTTCTTC
CSVGRTFGSYNEQFF
>.|TRBJ2-3|.|TRBV18
TGTGCCAGCTCACCGAATCTTGATACGCAGTATTTT
CASSPNLDTQYF
>TRBD1|TRBJ2-7|few|TRBV5-1
TGCGCCAGCAGCCCCGGGACAGAGGGGCTCGAGCAGTACTTC
CASSPGTEGLEQYF
>.|TRBJ1-1|.|TRBV28
TGTGCCAGCAGTTCCCCCGAGGGTAGCGCTGAAGCTTTCTTT
CASSSPEGSAEAFF
>.|TRBJ2-7|few|TRBV28
TGTGCCAGCAGTTTTCAGAGCCACCACGAGCAGTACTTC
CASSFQSHHEQYF
>.|TRBJ2-7|.|TRBV29-1
TGCAGCGTTGGCTTCAGGGCAGGTTTCGAGCAGTACTTC
CSVGFRAGFEQYF
>.|TRBJ1-5|.|TRBV18
TGTGCCAGCTCACCCGACTCCAATCAGCCCCAGCATTTT
CASSPDSNQPQHF
>.|TRBJ2-1|.|TRBV14
TGTGCCAGCAGCCACTTTCGACAGTCAACCAAATACAATGAGCAGTTCTTC
CASSHFRQSTKYNEQFF
>.|TRBJ1-3|.|TRBV6-5
TGTGCCAGCAGTTACGGCGGTGACTCTGGAAACACCATATATTTT
CASSYGGDSGNTIYF
>TRBD1|TRBJ1-4|many|TRBV5-1
TGCGCCAGCCGTACAGGGGGCTATGAAAAACTGTTTTTT
CASRTGGYEKLFF
>.|TRBJ1-2|.|TRBV18
TGTGCCAGCTCACCTGGCGAAAACTATGGCTACACCTTC
CASSPGENYGYTF
>.|TRBJ2-6|few|TRBV15
TGTGCCACCAGCCCTCAGTACTCTGGGGCCAACGTCCTGACTTTC
CATSPQYSGANVLTF
>.|TRBJ1-2|once|TRBV7-9
TGTGCCAGCAGCTTGACGCAGCAGGGGGGCTACACCTTC
CASSLTQQGGYTF
>.|TRBJ1-2|.|TRBV4-1
TGCGCCAGCAGCCAAGACCCAGGGCATCAAGGCTACACCTTC
CASSQDPGHQGYTF
>TRBD2|TRBJ2-2|once|TRBV10-2
TGCGCCAGCAGTGGACTAGCGGACAACACCGGGGAGCTGTTTTTT
CASSGLADNTGELFF
>.|TRBJ1-3|.|TRBV7-9
TGTGCCAGCAGTGCCGCCCACGCCATATATTTT
CASSAAHAIYF
>.|TRBJ1-1|.|TRBV5-1
TGCGCCAGTACGTCCCCGAACACTGAAGCTTTCTTT
CASTSPNTEAFF
>.|TRBJ2-1|.|TRBV25-1
TGTGCCAGCGCCCGGGACCTAACGAGGAATGAGCAGTTCTTC
CASARDLTRNEQFF
>TRBD1|TRBJ1-5|.|TRBV5-5
TGTGCCAGCAGCTTCTATGTAACAGGGGGTTCGAATCAGCCCCAGCATTTT
CASSFYVTGGSNQPQHF
>TRBD1|TRBJ2-2|.|TRBV19
TGTGCCACAAGTGGGGACAGGGGTTCCGGGGAGCTGTTTTTT
CATSGDRGSGELFF
>.|TRBJ1-3|once|TRBV11-2
TGTGCCAGCAGCTTAAGATCGGGGTATGATTCTGGAAACACCATATATTTT
CASSLRSGYDSGNTIYF
>.|TRBJ1-1|.|TRBV29-1
TGCAGCGTTGAACTGGCCCCGAACACTGAAGCTTTCTTT
CSVELAPNTEAFF
>TRBD2|TRBJ2-5|.|TRBV13
TGTGCCAGCAGCTTAGGGGGACTAGCGGGAGGGTCAGGGGAGACCCAGTACTTC
CASSLGGLAGGSGETQYF
>.|TRBJ2-5|.|TRBV19
TGTGCCAGTAGCGGACGGGGAGAGACCCAGTACTTC
CASSGRGETQYF
>.|TRBJ1-1|few|TRBV14
TGTGCCAGCAGCCAAGTGGACTCCTTTGACACTGAAGCTTTCTTT
CASSQVDSFDTEAFF
>.|TRBJ1-2|.|TRBV5-6
TGTGCCAGCAGCGCGGGGGGAAAACCCCACCAGAGGTATGGCTACACCTTC
CASSAGGKPHQRYGYTF
>.|TRBJ2-7|once|TRBV5-6
TGTGCCAGCAGCTTGGCGGACAGTTTCTACGAGCAGTACTTC
CASSLADSFYEQYF
>TRBD1|TRBJ2-7|.|TRBV28
TGTGCCAGCAGTTTTAGGGACAGCTCCTACGAGCAGTACTTC
CASSFRDSSYEQYF
>.|TRBJ2-1|.|TRBV7-2
TGTGCCAGCAGCTTAGGTGGTCGAGCGGGTTTGCAGTTCTTC
CASSLGGRAGLQFF
>TRBD1|TRBJ2-3|.|TRBV11-2
TGTGCCAGCAGCTTAGGGACAGGGGGTACAGATACGCAGTATTTT
CASSLGTGGTDTQYF
>TRBD2|TRBJ2-1|.|TRBV10-1
TGCGCCAGCAGTGACGAGGGACTAGCGGGAGGAACATCCTACAATGAGCAGTTCTTC
CASSDEGLAGGTSYNEQFF
>.|TRBJ1-5|.|TRBV19
TGTGCCAGTAGTATAGCCTCCCAGGGGCCCCAGCATTTT
CASSIASQGPQHF
>.|TRBJ1-5|.|TRBV4-2
TGTGCCAGCAGCCGAAACAGGGATAGCAATCAGCCCCAGCATTTT
CASSRNRDSNQPQHF
>TRBD2|TRBJ2-5|.|TRBV6-6
TGTGCCAGCAGTTACTTCGGACTAGCGGGAGAGACCCAGTACTTC
CASSYFGLAGETQYF
>TRBD2|TRBJ2-3|.|TRBV4-1
TGCGCCAGCAGCCAAGCCCCCTGGGCTAGCGGGAGCCTGGGTACGCAGTATTTT
CASSQAPWASGSLGTQYF
>TRBD1|TRBJ1-1|.|TRBV6-6
TGTGCCAGCAGTCTGGGGACAGGGAACACTGAAGCTTTCTTT
CASSLGTGNTEAFF
>.|TRBJ2-3|.|TRBV12-5
TGTGCTAGTGGTCCCGGGGGCACAGATACGCAGTATTTT
CASGPGGTDTQYF
>TRBD2|TRBJ2-3|.|TRBV10-3
TGTGCCATCAGTGAGTCTGGGAGCGGGAGGGTCCATAGCACAGATACGCAGTATTTT
CAISESGSGRVHSTDTQYF
>TRBD2|TRBJ2-2|once|TRBV4-1
TGCGCCAGCAGCCAAGTAGCGGGAGGGCCGGGCGGGGAGCTGTTTTTT
CASSQVAGGPGGELFF
>TRBD2|TRBJ2-7|.|TRBV4-1
TGCGCCAGCAGCCAAGATCTTACGTCTAGCGGGATATCCTACGAGCAGTACTTC
CASSQDLTSSGISYEQYF
>.|TRBJ2-3|once|TRBV6-1
TGTGCCAGCGGTGAAGTCACAGATACGCAGTATTTT
CASGEVTDTQYF
>TRBD1|TRBJ1-2|.|TRBV15
TGTGCCACCAGCAGACATGGGACAGGGGGGCACTATGGCTACACCTTC
CATSRHGTGGHYGYTF
>TRBD2|TRBJ2-5|.|TRBV29-1
TGCAGCGTGAGCGGACTAGCGGGAGGGCCCATGGTGGAGACCCAGTACTTC
CSVSGLAGGPMVETQYF
>TRBD2|TRBJ2-3|.|TRBV7-7
TGTGCCAGCAGCCTGGGACTAGACGGTGATACGCAGTATTTT
CASSLGLDGDTQYF
>.|TRBJ2-1|.|TRBV5-1
TGCGCCAGCAAGGGCAGCCAGGCGTTCTTC
CASKGSQAFF
>TRBD1|TRBJ1-4|once|TRBV28
TGTGCCAGCAGTTTGGTACAGGGGAATGAAAAACTGTTTTTT
CASSLVQGNEKLFF
>.|TRBJ1-1|.|TRBV28
TGTGCCAGCAGTTTAGGAGGGATCGACACTGAAGCTTTCTTT
CASSLGGIDTEAFF
>TRBD1|TRBJ2-1|.|TRBV7-2
TGTGCCAGCAGCTTCAGGTCACAGGGGGGTTACAATGAGCAGTTCTTC
CASSFRSQGGYNEQFF
>.|TRBJ1-5|.|TRBV7-2
TGTGCCAGCAGCTTATTTCAGGACAATCAGCCCCAGCATTTT
CASSLFQDNQPQHF
>.|TRBJ2-5|.|TRBV6-5
TGTGCCAGGGTATTTGCCTGGAGGGACGAGACCCAGTACTTC
CARVFAWRDETQYF
>TRBD2|TRBJ2-2|.|TRBV11-3
TGTGCCAGCAGCTTAGATTTGTGGGGACTAGCGGGAGCCGGGGAGCTGTTTTTT
CASSLDLWGLAGAGELFF
>TRBD1|TRBJ1-2|.|TRBV5-7
TGTGCCAGCAGCCCCGGGACAGACAACTATGGCTACACCTTC
CASSPGTDNYGYTF